The 16 T cell receptor beta chains in this list originate from one sample, sequenced in a study of blood T cell repertoires in COVID-19. Using immunoSEQ multiplex PCR, the repertoire was profiled, and TCRdb retains in-frame clones only, with some absent. The repertoire has fewer than 350,000 clones, around 88% of them found once; the top ten carry about 5.5%. The source material was PBMCs or T cells enriched from blood (not recorded which). These receptor sequences come from a woman in her thirties or forties who had recovered from COVID-19.

This chain links TRBV6-5 with TRBJ1-1; 12 bases line up with TRBD1. CDR1 and CDR2 from the germline V gene are MNHEY and SVGAGI. The CDR3 runs 13 residues. V was clipped by 8 bases and J by 5 bases; unmatched bases: 3. The CDR3 loop is CASRDRGLTEAFF. As DNA, the CDR3 is TGTGCCAGCCGGGACAGGGGGCTTACTGAAGCTTTCTTT.

This clone was seen once. The J gene is TRBJ2-5, the V gene TRBV11-2; no clear D gene. The V end was cut by 1 base, the J end by 5 bases, with 8 bases between. The CDR3 contains 13 residues. In germline, CDR1 is SGHAT, CDR2 FQNNGV. CDR3 nucleotides: TGTGCCAGCAGCTTAGGAGATAAGGAGACCCAGTACTTC. Protein: CASSLGDKETQYF.

V usage is TRBV7-2 and J usage is TRBJ1-5; no clear D gene. From germline, CDR1 is SGHTA and CDR2 FQGNSA. The V end was cut by 5 bases, the J end by 4 bases, with 9 bases between. The CDR3 sequence is 13 residues long. CDR3 sequence reads: CASSPRRNQPQHF. The DNA for the CDR3 is TGTGCCAGCAGCCCCCGGAGGAATCAGCCCCAGCATTTT.

V gene TRBV2 combines with J gene TRBJ1-5; TRBD1 might be the D (5 bases). The germline gives CDR1 SNHLY, CDR2 FYNNEI. This CDR3 contains 15 residues. Trimming took off 4 bases at V and 2 bases at J, with 12 bases between the two ends. The CDR3 DNA sequence: TGTGCCAGCAGTGTGTCAGGGTTTGGCAATCAGCCCCAGCATTTT. Translated, it gives CASSVSGFGNQPQHF.

This chain connects TRBV12-3 or TRBV12-4 to TRBJ1-2, with D possibly TRBD1 on 5 matching bases. CDR3 size: 12 residues. V lost 7 bases and J lost 4, with 10 bases in between. This CDR3 reads CASNQGGYGYTF. In DNA, the CDR3 is TGTGCCAGCAACCAGGGTGGCTATGGCTACACCTTC.

The V and J genes are TRBV19 and TRBJ2-1, with 13 bases aligning to TRBD2. CDR3 size: 15 residues. The V gene end was trimmed by 7 bases and the J gene end by 6 bases; junction bases not matched to a gene: 6. The germline gives CDR1 LNHDA, CDR2 SQIVND (reference sequence). The CDR3 nucleotides read TGTGCCAGTAAATCTGGACTAGCGGGAGTCAATGAGCAGTTCTTC. Amino acids: CASKSGLAGVNEQFF.

CDR3 nucleotide sequence: TGTGCCAGCAGCGTAGGAGTCGGGGGGCCGCCCGAAGCTTTCTTT. Protein product: CASSVGVGGPPEAFF. The rearrangement uses TRBV9 and TRBJ1-1, with a tentative D call TRBD1 (6 bases). CDR1 SGDLS and CDR2 YYNGEE come from the germline V gene. V lost 0 bases to trimming and J lost 8 bases, with 17 bases between them. The CDR3 length is 15 residues.

The chain's CDR3 is CATSDPVLAGDNEQFF. The CDR3 DNA sequence: TGTGCCACCAGTGACCCCGTTCTAGCGGGAGACAATGAGCAGTTCTTC. The chain carries TRBV24-1 and TRBJ2-1; 10 nucleotides line up with TRBD2. V lost 4 bases to trimming and J lost 5 bases; unmatched junction nucleotides: 7. The CDR3 runs 16 residues. Germline CDR1 KGHDR, CDR2 SFDVKD.

The rearrangement links TRBV18 to TRBJ2-5, with D perhaps matching TRBD1 (5 bases). From germline, CDR1 is KGHSH and CDR2 LQKENI. The V gene lost 0 bases and the J gene lost 2 bases, with 16 bases spanning the gap. This CDR3 is 17 amino acids long. The CDR3 reads CASSPPSRQMRQETQYF. Written as DNA, the CDR3 is TGTGCCAGCTCACCACCAAGTAGACAGATGCGGCAAGAGACCCAGTACTTC. Looking up the rest from reference TRBV18 and TRBJ2-5 gives the full variable domain: NAGVMQNPRHLVRRRGQEARLRCSPMKGHSHVYWYRQLPEEGLKFMVYLQKENIIDESGMPKERFSAEFPKEGPSILRIQQVVRGDSAAYFCASSPPSRQMRQETQYFGPGTRLLVL.

CDR3 region: CASSFLGNTIYF. In nucleotides, the CDR3 is TGTGCCAGCAGCTTCTTGGGAAACACCATATATTTT. The chain joins TRBV7-8 to TRBJ1-3; D gene uncertain. Germline values: CDR1 SGHVS, CDR2 FQNEAQ. Trimming took 3 bases from V and 4 from J, leaving 4 bases between them. The CDR3 loop spans 12 amino acids.

The chain joins TRBV7-2 to TRBJ2-3; D is perhaps TRBD2 (5 bases). Trimming pared 4 bases from V and 1 base from J, leaving 9 bases between. Germline CDR1 is SGHTA and CDR2 is FQGNSA. CDR3 size: 14 residues. This CDR3 is CASSYGLGTDTQYF. The CDR3 DNA sequence: TGTGCCAGCAGCTACGGACTTGGCACAGATACGCAGTATTTT.

This clone has only one observation. Being one base from a much bigger clone, this may be a read error. This rearrangement joins TRBV7-9 to TRBJ1-1; the D gene is possibly TRBD1 (5 bases). The CDR3 sequence is 13 residues long. Per germline, CDR1 SEHNR and CDR2 FQNEAQ (reference sequence). Trimming cost V 0 bases and J 3 bases, with 5 bases left between them. As DNA, the CDR3 is TGTGCCAGCAGCTTAGCAGGGGACACTGAAGCTTTCTTT. This sequence encodes CASSLAGDTEAFF.

This chain connects TRBV30 to TRBJ1-1; D is uncertain. V lost 4 bases to trimming and J lost 0 bases, with 9 bases between them. The CDR3 has 13 amino acids. Germline V lookup: CDR1 GTSNPN, CDR2 SVGIG (reference sequence). CDR3 residues: CAWNQRLNTEAFF. In DNA form, the CDR3 reads TGTGCCTGGAACCAGCGGTTGAACACTGAAGCTTTCTTT.

The V call is TRBV29-1, the J call TRBJ2-5; 10 nucleotides align to TRBD2. The CDR3 length is 15 residues. Germline V gives CDR1 SQVTM, CDR2 ANQGSEA. Trimming took 5 bases from V and 5 from J; bases not matched to a gene: 11. DNA of the CDR3: TGCAGCGTTCCGCCTAGCGGGAGTTTTGTGGAGACCCAGTACTTC. The encoded protein is CSVPPSGSFVETQYF.

V is TRBV7-9 and J is TRBJ2-2; D unresolved. From germline, CDR1 is SEHNR and CDR2 FQNEAQ (reference sequence). This CDR3 has 15 residues. V dropped 1 base and J dropped 4 bases, with 10 bases sitting between them. DNA of the CDR3: TGTGCCAGCAGCTTAGGTCCAGCGTCCACCGGGGAGCTGTTTTTT. It is translated as CASSLGPASTGELFF. The full variable domain, its missing parts supplied by reference TRBV7-9 and TRBJ2-2, is DTGVSQNPRHKITKRGQNVTFRCDPISEHNRLYWYRQTLGQGPEFLTYFQNEAQLEKSRLLSDRFSAERPKGSFSTLEIQRTEQGDSAMYLCASSLGPASTGELFFGEGSRLTVL.

This clone was detected only once. The CDR3 loop is CASNDGTKSSPLHF. The CDR3 DNA reads TGCGCCAGCAACGATGGGACAAAGAGTTCACCCCTCCACTTT. This sequence joins TRBV5-1 and TRBJ1-6; TRBD1 is a possible D gene (6 bases). The CDR3 loop spans 14 amino acids. V gave up 6 bases and J gave up 9 bases, with 16 bases separating them. Germline V gene lookup returns CDR1 SGHRS and CDR2 YFSETQ.